The 32 T cell receptor beta chains below all came from one sample that was sequenced in a study of cytomegalovirus exposure and HLA in healthy donors. The PCR used 60 Vbeta and 13 Jbeta primers. Clones were read by immunoSEQ multiplex PCR, and TCRdb kept only the in-frame ones, dropping some. The profile covers about 120,000 clones, with about 80% appearing a single time and approximately 10% taken by the ten largest. Sequenced: PBMCs. These receptors were obtained from a man aged 25-45 years in good health and CMV-seropositive.

Many counts were recorded for this clone. This chain connects TRBV6-1 to TRBJ1-2; D remains unclear. V dropped 0 bases and J dropped 6 bases, with 14 bases sitting between them. The CDR3 length is 15 residues. Germline V gene sequence: CDR1 MNHNS, CDR2 SASEGT. The CDR3 here is CASSEASATRDGYTF. CDR3 nucleotide sequence: TGTGCCAGCAGTGAAGCGTCGGCCACTCGGGATGGCTACACCTTC.

The V gene is TRBV19, the J gene TRBJ1-4; no definite D call. V was trimmed by 6 bases and J by 8 bases, leaving 22 bases between them. Germline CDR1 is LNHDA and CDR2 is SQIVND (reference sequence). The CDR3 is 16 residues long. This chain's CDR3 is CASRPYEGSQGEKLFF. The CDR3 nucleotides read TGTGCCAGTAGGCCATACGAGGGATCCCAAGGGGAAAAACTGTTTTTT.

The J gene is TRBJ2-5, the V gene TRBV4-1; perhaps TRBD1 as D (6 bases). V was shortened by 2 bases and J by 4 bases, with 20 bases between the two germline ends. The CDR3 is 17 amino acids. Germline CDR1 and CDR2: MGHRA and YSYEKL. CDR3 coding DNA: TGCGCCAGCAGCCAAACTTCAACTGGACAGATTCTAGAGACCCAGTACTTC. It encodes CASSQTSTGQILETQYF.

The chain couples TRBV19 to TRBJ1-4; D is uncertain. CDR1 is LNHDA, CDR2 SQIVND, per germline (reference sequence). Trimming took 4 bases from V and 0 from J, leaving 12 bases between them. The length of the CDR3 is 16 residues. The CDR3 is CASSREQSATNEKLFF. The CDR3 nucleotides are TGTGCCAGTAGTAGGGAGCAGTCTGCAACTAATGAAAAACTGTTTTTT.

This clone came up once. The rearrangement joins TRBV6-4 to TRBJ2-3, with TRBD2 matching over 9 bases. Germline V gives CDR1 MRHNA, CDR2 SNTAGT. The trim removed 2 bases at V and 4 bases at J, leaving 7 bases unmatched. CDR3 size: 16 residues. CDR3 bases: TGTGCCAGCAGTGACGGTGCGGGGGGGGGAGCAGATACGCAGTATTTT. This sequence encodes CASSDGAGGGADTQYF.

The chain combines TRBV27 with TRBJ1-5; 8 bases agree with TRBD1. This CDR3 has 15 amino acids. The J segment lost 2 bases and the V segment lost 5 bases, leaving 5 bases of the junction unmatched. Germline lookup yields CDR1 MNHEY and CDR2 SMNVEV (reference sequence). CDR3 region: CASSRSGQGNQPQHF. The CDR3 DNA sequence: TGTGCCAGCAGTAGGTCGGGACAGGGCAATCAGCCCCAGCATTTT.

V is TRBV10-2 and J is TRBJ1-3, with D possibly being TRBD1 (5 bases). V was clipped by 2 bases and J by 4 bases, with 12 bases between them. The CDR3 runs 15 residues. CDR1 is WSHSY, CDR2 SAAADI, per germline. CDR3 DNA sequence: TGCGCCAGCAGTGAGACGGCAGGGAGGGGAAACACCATATATTTT. Its translation: CASSETAGRGNTIYF.

This sequence joins TRBV27 and TRBJ1-2; D possibly corresponds to TRBD1 (6 bases). This CDR3 region has 14 residues. Germline lookup yields CDR1 MNHEY and CDR2 SMNVEV (reference sequence). V was clipped by 2 bases and J by 0 bases, with 7 bases between them. CDR3 residues: CASSLRGTNYGYTF. CDR3 in DNA: TGTGCCAGCAGTTTAAGGGGGACTAACTATGGCTACACCTTC.

CDR3 DNA: TGCGCCAGCAGCTTGGTGTCTCTATCCTACAATGAGCAGTTCTTC. Protein: CASSLVSLSYNEQFF. The chain employs TRBV5-1 and TRBJ2-1, with D hard to call. Germline V gene lookup returns CDR1 SGHRS and CDR2 YFSETQ. CDR3 length: 15 amino acids. Trimming removed 0 bases at V and 1 base at J, with 8 bases between.

The chain employs TRBV7-8 and TRBJ1-1; TRBD1 is a possible D gene (6 bases). V gave up 5 bases and J gave up 0 bases, with 16 bases separating them. The CDR3 covers 16 residues. CDR1 and CDR2 (germline): SGHVS, FQNEAQ. This chain's CDR3 is CASSLKRQVMNTEAFF. CDR3 nucleotides: TGTGCCAGCAGCCTAAAGAGACAGGTCATGAACACTGAAGCTTTCTTT.

The J gene is TRBJ1-1, the V gene TRBV2; D is possibly TRBD1 (5 bases). Trimming removed 7 bases at V and 1 base at J, with 16 bases between. Per germline, CDR1 SNHLY and CDR2 FYNNEI. The CDR3 extends over 15 amino acids. The CDR3 spells CASTTVWGGNTEAFF. The DNA of the CDR3 is TGTGCCAGCACCACGGTGTGGGGGGGGAACACTGAAGCTTTCTTT.

The genes are TRBV12-5 and TRBJ1-2; perhaps TRBD1 as D (6 bases). Germline V gives CDR1 LGHNT, CDR2 FRNRAP. V was clipped by 4 bases and J by 4 bases, with 13 bases between them. The CDR3 is 14 residues long. CDR3 in DNA: TGTGCTAGTGGTTCACAGGGAGTAGGCTATGGCTACACCTTC. Its translation is CASGSQGVGYGYTF. Together with reference TRBV12-5 and TRBJ1-2, the CDR3 gives the full variable domain: DARVTQTPRHKVTEMGQEVTMRCQPILGHNTVFWYRQTMMQGLELLAYFRNRAPLDDSGMPKDRFSAEMPDATLATLKIQPSEPRDSAVYFCASGSQGVGYGYTFGSGTRLTVV.

This clone was recorded once. This chain joins TRBV5-1 and TRBJ1-2, with 7 bases lining up with TRBD1. Germline trimming cut 3 bases from V and 3 bases from J; bases unmatched to any gene: 5. This CDR3 spans 14 amino acids. The germline V gene has CDR1 SGHRS and CDR2 YFSETQ. The CDR3 DNA is TGCGCCAGCAGCTCTGGACAGGTTGACTATGGCTACACCTTC. It codes for CASSSGQVDYGYTF.

V and J are TRBV7-2 and TRBJ1-1; D is unresolved. Trimming pared 1 base from V and 4 bases from J, leaving 7 bases between. Germline assignment: CDR1 SGHTA and CDR2 FQGNSA. The CDR3 totals 13 residues. CDR3 in amino acids: CASSLVGSTEAFF. DNA for the CDR3: TGTGCCAGCAGCTTAGTTGGCAGCACTGAAGCTTTCTTT.

J is TRBJ2-7 and V is TRBV27; D possibly corresponds to TRBD1 (6 bases). Germline V CDR1 and CDR2: MNHEY, SMNVEV (reference sequence). V shed 5 bases and J shed 4 bases, with 12 bases lying between them. This CDR3 comprises 13 residues. The CDR3 sequence: CASSPTGSYEQYF. The CDR3 coding sequence is TGTGCCAGCAGTCCCACAGGGTCTTACGAGCAGTACTTC.

Only one count was recorded for this clone. This chain connects TRBV6-5 to TRBJ2-1; 9 nucleotides line up with TRBD1. Losses at the gene ends were 6 bases for V and 5 bases for J; bases not matched to a gene: 8. The CDR3 covers 15 residues. In germline, CDR1 is MNHEY, CDR2 SVGAGI. The DNA for the CDR3 is TGTGCCAGCAGCCCTCGGACAGGGGATAACAATGAGCAGTTCTTC. Translating it yields CASSPRTGDNNEQFF.

V usage is TRBV27 and J usage is TRBJ2-7; D perhaps matches TRBD1 (6 bases). Germline V CDR1 and CDR2: MNHEY, SMNVEV (reference sequence). With 4 bases removed from V and 3 bases from J, the gap between germline ends came to 13 bases. The CDR3 runs 14 residues. CDR3 sequence: CASSSYRDNYEQYF. The CDR3 coding sequence is TGTGCCAGCAGTTCCTACCGGGACAACTACGAGCAGTACTTC.

A single count supports this clone. The CDR3 sequence is CASSFIGGDTEAFF. In nucleotides, the CDR3 is TGTGCCAGCAGCTTCATTGGGGGGGACACTGAAGCTTTCTTT. The chain is built from TRBV2 and TRBJ1-1, with D tentatively TRBD1 (5 bases). Germline loops: CDR1 SNHLY, CDR2 FYNNEI. The CDR3 spans 14 residues. V gave up 6 bases and J gave up 3 bases, with 14 bases separating them.

The rearrangement links TRBV30 to TRBJ1-5, with TRBD1 identical over 7 bases. The ends lost 1 base at V and 1 base at J; junction bases unmatched: 4. The CDR3 is made up of 15 amino acids. Per germline, CDR1 GTSNPN and CDR2 SVGIG (reference sequence). The CDR3 is CAWSAGTVSNQPQHF. The CDR3 DNA reads TGTGCCTGGAGTGCCGGGACAGTCAGCAATCAGCCCCAGCATTTT.

The V call is TRBV5-1, the J call TRBJ2-7; D may be TRBD2 (5 bases). The CDR3 extends over 13 amino acids. V was shortened by 3 bases and J by 4 bases, with 11 bases between the two germline ends. The germline V gene encodes CDR1 SGHRS and CDR2 YFSETQ. CDR3 sequence: CASSSGVSYEQYF. CDR3 nucleotide sequence: TGCGCCAGCAGCTCCGGGGTCTCGTACGAGCAGTACTTC.

V and J are TRBV27 and TRBJ2-5; TRBD2 matches at 7 bases. CDR1 is MNHEY, CDR2 SMNVEV, per germline (reference sequence). CDR3 size: 14 residues. V lost 3 bases and J lost 2; bases outside the gene matches: 3. The CDR3 DNA follows: TGTGCCAGCAGTTTCATGCGGGGGCAAGAGACCCAGTACTTC. Residues: CASSFMRGQETQYF.

The J gene is TRBJ1-4, the V gene TRBV6-1; D gene ambiguous. V lost 1 base, J lost 4 bases, and 7 bases lay in between. The CDR3 is 14 amino acids. The germline V gene has CDR1 MNHNS and CDR2 SASEGT. As DNA, the CDR3 is TGTGCCAGCAGTGAAGGGTACAGTAATGAAAAACTGTTTTTT. The encoded protein is CASSEGYSNEKLFF.

The chain combines TRBV4-1 with TRBJ1-1; D uncertain. CDR1 and CDR2 from the germline V gene are MGHRA and YSYEKL. The CDR3 is made up of 14 amino acids. Trimming cost V 2 bases and J 7 bases, with 14 bases left between them. The CDR3 sequence: CASSQPTRRVEAFF. CDR3 DNA sequence: TGCGCCAGCAGCCAACCGACACGGAGGGTTGAAGCTTTCTTT.

This clone appeared a single time. The J gene is TRBJ1-6, the V gene TRBV6-4; no reliable D call. V dropped 3 bases and J dropped 9 bases, with 12 bases sitting between them. This CDR3 spans 14 amino acids. Germline V gene lookup returns CDR1 MRHNA and CDR2 SNTAGT. CDR3 residues: CASSDWGGGSPLHF. The CDR3 nucleotides read TGTGCCAGCAGTGATTGGGGAGGCGGTTCACCCCTCCACTTT.

This chain connects TRBV9 to TRBJ1-3; TRBD1 agrees at 8 bases. The CDR3 runs to 14 residues. Looked up from germline, CDR1 is SGDLS and CDR2 is YYNGEE. The V and J ends lost 0 bases and 7 bases, in that order; junction bases with no gene match: 3. CDR3 DNA: TGTGCCAGCAGCGTAGGGACAGGGCAGAACACCATATATTTT. The encoded protein is CASSVGTGQNTIYF.

The chain couples TRBV27 to TRBJ1-4; 7 bases line up with TRBD1. Germline values: CDR1 MNHEY, CDR2 SMNVEV (reference sequence). With V trimmed by 6 bases and J by 0 bases, 1 base remained unmatched. CDR3 length equals 14 residues. The CDR3 DNA reads TGTGCCAGCAGGCAGGGGGCAACTAATGAAAAACTGTTTTTT. This translates into CASRQGATNEKLFF. The whole variable domain, filled in from reference TRBV27 and TRBJ1-4, reads EAQVTQNPRYLITVTGKKLTVTCSQNMNHEYMSWYRQDPGLGLRQIYYSMNVEVTDKGDVPEGYKVSRKEKRNFPLILESPSPNQTSLYFCASRQGATNEKLFFGSGTQLSVL.

This rearrangement joins TRBV29-1 to TRBJ1-3; 8 bases map to TRBD1. V trimming: 6 bases; J trimming: 2 bases; junction bases outside the gene matches: 6. Germline assignment: CDR1 SQVTM and CDR2 ANQGSEA. This CDR3 comprises 14 residues. In DNA, the CDR3 is TGCAGCGTGATAGACAGGGGAACTGGAAACACCATATATTTT. As protein: CSVIDRGTGNTIYF.

This sequence joins TRBV5-6 and TRBJ2-7; D is unclear. The germline V gene has CDR1 SGHDT and CDR2 YYEEEE. The CDR3 covers 13 residues. Trimming stripped 3 bases from V and 2 bases from J, with 9 bases between. CDR3 in DNA: TGTGCCAGCAGCTCTTCCCTAACCTACGAGCAGTACTTC. It specifies CASSSSLTYEQYF. Full variable domain (remainder filled in from reference TRBV5-6 and TRBJ2-7): DAGVTQSPTHLIKTRGQQVTLRCSPKSGHDTVSWYQQALGQGPQFIFQYYEEEERQRGNFPDRFSGHQFPNYSSELNVNALLLGDSALYLCASSSSLTYEQYFGPGTRLTVT.

There are a few counts of this clone. The gene calls are TRBV19 and TRBJ1-2; D is perhaps TRBD1 (6 bases). This CDR3 has 13 amino acids. V lost 2 bases and J lost 8, with 12 bases in between. The germline V gene has CDR1 LNHDA and CDR2 SQIVND (reference sequence). The CDR3 DNA sequence: TGTGCCAGTAGTATACCACAGGGTGGCGGCTACACCTTC. Amino acid sequence: CASSIPQGGGYTF. The complete variable domain, with remaining parts taken from reference TRBV19 and TRBJ1-2, reads DGGITQSPKYLFRKEGQNVTLSCEQNLNHDAMYWYRQDPGQGLRLIYYSQIVNDFQKGDIAEGYSVSREKKESFPLTVTSAQKNPTAFYLCASSIPQGGGYTFGSGTRLTVV.

Turning to this clone: An end of the junction differs from the germline gene, which may be a read error. V and J are TRBV6-1 and TRBJ1-5, with D unclear. The CDR3 contains 12 residues. CDR1 and CDR2 (germline): MNHNS, SASEGT. CDR3 sequence: CASSEGLSKAYF. The CDR3 coding sequence is TGTGCCAGCAGTGAAGGATTATCGAAAGCTTATTTT.

The rearrangement joins TRBV15 to TRBJ2-2; 9 bases are shared with TRBD2. This CDR3 spans 16 amino acids. Trimming cost V 2 bases and J 1 base; bases outside gene matches: 2. Germline V gives CDR1 LNHNV, CDR2 YYDKDF (reference sequence). CDR3 coding DNA: TGTGCCACCAGCAGAACACTAGCGGGGAACACCGGGGAGCTGTTTTTT. It encodes CATSRTLAGNTGELFF.

This sequence joins TRBV5-3 and TRBJ1-5, with 9 bases fitting TRBD1. TRBV5-3 is known as an ORF, though its function is uncertain. There are 14 residues in the CDR3. The J segment lost 3 bases and the V segment lost 8 bases, leaving 6 bases of the junction unmatched. CDR3 nucleotide sequence: TGTGCCAGCAGCCGGGACAGGGCCAATCAGCCCCAGCATTTT. Translation: CASSRDRANQPQHF.